This TCR beta chain was obtained from a study of blood T cells in healthy people across ages. A sample-barcoded 5' primer and a J-beta primer mix were used in a second PCR of roughly 6 to 12 cycles. TCRdb fed the 5' RACE reads into MiXCR, producing one record per CDR3 protein. The profile covers some 370,000 distinct CDR3 sequences, with 45% to 65% appearing a single time and approximately 51% taken by the ten largest. The germline CDR1 and CDR2 sequences are SEHNR and FQNEAQ (reference sequence). CDR3 size: 17 residues. V was pared by 5 bases and J by 5 bases, with 17 bases of the junction left unmatched.

The material sequenced was blood. The TCR originated in a man between 60 and 75 years old in good health. The chain couples TRBV7-9 to TRBJ2-5; the match to TRBD1 covers 7 bases. CDR3 in amino acids: CASSTGAYRGLGETQYF. The CDR3, as DNA: TGTGCCAGCAGCACTGGGGCCTACAGGGGCTTGGGGGAGACCCAGTACTTC. The whole variable domain, filled in from reference TRBV7-9 and TRBJ2-5, reads DTGVSQNPRHKITKRGQNVTFRCDPISEHNRLYWYRQTLGQGPEFLTYFQNEAQLEKSRLLSDRFSAERPKGSFSTLEIQRTEQGDSAMYLCASSTGAYRGLGETQYFGPGTRLLVL.